This is a list of T cell receptor beta chains from one sample in a study of T cells in Graves' hyperthyroidism and ophthalmopathy. TCRdb reanalysed the multiplex PCR reads using MiXCR and keeps one entry per CDR3 protein. The sample contains hundreds of thousands of distinct CDR3 sequences, 11% to 15% of which appear only once. Sequenced material: blood. All receptors come from a woman aged 18-30 years with Graves' hyperthyroidism. CDR3s include the opening cysteine and the closing phenylalanine or tryptophan. D genes are given only for firm matches. Clone sizes are given selectively: once, few, many, or a class where the clone is expanded.

j_call,v_call,d_call,clone_size,cdr3_aa,cdr3_nt
TRBJ2-1,TRBV11-1,NA,many,CASSLTQGSYNEQFF,TGTGCCAGCAGCTTAACTCAGGGATCCTACAATGAGCAGTTCTTC
TRBJ2-7,TRBV2,NA,many,CASNSLVFGNYEQYF,TGTGCCAGCAATTCCCTAGTCTTCGGGAATTACGAGCAGTACTTC
TRBJ1-2,TRBV18,TRBD1,many,CASSPGTDLYGYTF,TGTGCCAGCTCACCGGGGACAGACCTCTATGGCTACACCTTC
TRBJ2-7,TRBV7-9,NA,many,CASSLQGWRNEQYF,TGTGCCAGCAGCTTACAGGGTTGGAGGAACGAGCAGTACTTC
TRBJ2-1,TRBV12-3/TRBV12-4,NA,many,CASSPKGNNEQFF,TGTGCCAGCAGCCCCAAGGGGAATAATGAGCAGTTCTTC
TRBJ2-1,TRBV5-1,TRBD2,NA,CASSLGASGPYNEQFF,TGCGCCAGCAGCTTGGGGGCTAGCGGACCCTACAATGAGCAGTTCTTC
TRBJ2-1,TRBV28,TRBD2,NA,CASSYTSGRASYNEQFF,TGTGCCAGCAGTTATACTAGCGGGAGGGCCTCCTACAATGAGCAGTTCTTC
TRBJ1-4,TRBV7-9,NA,few,CASSLAQTASGDNEKLFF,TGTGCCAGCAGCTTAGCTCAGACGGCAAGTGGGGATAATGAAAAACTGTTTTTT
TRBJ2-1,TRBV20-1,TRBD1,many,CSARKTGGSYNEQFF,TGCAGTGCTAGAAAAACAGGGGGCTCCTACAATGAGCAGTTCTTC
TRBJ1-4,TRBV9,TRBD1,few,CASSSGTVSSSEKLFF,TGTGCCAGCAGCTCCGGGACAGTCTCCTCTAGTGAAAAACTGTTTTTT
TRBJ2-3,TRBV7-2,NA,many,CASSLAGVGTDTQYF,TGTGCCAGCAGCTTAGCGGGAGTAGGCACAGATACGCAGTATTTT
TRBJ1-5,TRBV20-1,NA,few,CSARSSAGGASNQPQHF,TGCAGTGCTAGATCTTCGGCGGGTGGGGCAAGCAATCAGCCCCAGCATTTT
TRBJ2-5,TRBV20-1,NA,many,CSASTGAAQETQYF,TGCAGTGCCTCCACGGGGGCGGCCCAAGAGACCCAGTACTTC
TRBJ2-7,TRBV6-2/TRBV6-3,TRBD2,NA,CASRSTGTSGLQYF,TGTGCCAGCAGGTCGACAGGGACTAGCGGATTGCAGTACTTC